This TCR beta chain was observed in a study of T cell responses to AZD1222 COVID-19 vaccine. This clone occurred once. TCRdb's table, derived via immunoSEQ multiplex PCR, lists solely in-frame clones and lacks some. The repertoire includes about 260,000 clones, approximately 93% of them detected once, and 0.5% to 0.7% sits in the top ten. The receptor was derived from an adult in good health. The material sequenced was peripheral blood, taken on day 0 of AZD1222 vaccination.

CDR3 loop: CASSLPGGNQETQYF. The DNA of the CDR3 is TGTGCCAGCAGCTTGCCAGGGGGTAACCAAGAGACCCAGTACTTC. The V and J genes are TRBV5-5 and TRBJ2-5; 7 positions match TRBD1. V was clipped by 1 base and J by 0 bases; unmatched bases: 3. In germline, CDR1 is SGHKS, CDR2 YYEKEE (reference sequence). This CDR3 is 15 amino acids long.